This T cell receptor beta chain came from a study of T cell responses to AZD1222 COVID-19 vaccine. Germline values: CDR1 MDHEN, CDR2 SYDVKM. This CDR3 spans 13 amino acids. V was pared by 4 bases and J by 0 bases, with 7 bases between. About this clone itself: Its target is unknown.

Study results and caveats: Increases in Spike-specific TCR breadth and depth were seen after two AZD1222 doses. Researchers report vaccine-associated CD4 TCRs spanning spike, with dominance at 160-218 and 743-854.

Profiled with immunoSEQ multiplex PCR; TCRdb holds only in-frame clones, not every one. The sample contains around 80,000 clones, 75% to 90% of which appear only once. The material was peripheral blood, obtained 28 days after the second AZD1222 dose. The clonotype originates from an adult who received the AZD1222 COVID-19 vaccine. The rearrangement links TRBV28 to TRBJ2-7, with D uncertain. For the CDR3, the DNA is TGTGCCAGCAGTTCCGGTCCCTCCTACGAGCAGTACTTC. Translating gives CASSSGPSYEQYF.